The 9 T cell receptor beta chains listed next were all sequenced from one sample in a study of blood T cell repertoires in COVID-19. Only in-frame clones appear in the TCRdb table, and some are missing; sequencing was by immunoSEQ multiplex PCR. The data contain 150,000 to 200,000 clones, 85% to 90% of them singletons. Sequencing was done on a sample of peripheral blood. The source is a man between 18 and 35 years old with acute or convalescent COVID-19.

V and J are TRBV4-1 and TRBJ2-7; possibly TRBD1 for D (5 bases). The ends were cut back, 5 bases at V and 5 bases at J, with 13 bases in the middle. This CDR3 comprises 13 residues. Germline lookup yields CDR1 MGHRA and CDR2 YSYEKL. CDR3: CASSGIQGHEQYF. The CDR3 region has the DNA TGCGCCAGCAGCGGTATCCAGGGCCACGAGCAGTACTTC.

The chain is built from TRBV5-4 and TRBJ2-1, with D perhaps TRBD1 (5 bases). Per the germline V gene, CDR1 is SGHNT and CDR2 is YYREEE (reference sequence). Trimming left V 0 bases short and J 4 bases short, with 17 bases between. CDR3 size: 17 residues. DNA of the CDR3: TGTGCCAGCAGCTTGGATCAAGGGGCTCTCCCTTACAATGAGCAGTTCTTC. Translation: CASSLDQGALPYNEQFF. Full variable domain (rest looked up from reference TRBV5-4 and TRBJ2-1): ETGVTQSPTHLIKTRGQQVTLRCSSQSGHNTVSWYQQALGQGPQFIFQYYREEENGRGNFPPRFSGLQFPNYSSELNVNALELDDSALYLCASSLDQGALPYNEQFFGPGTRLTVL.

The chain is built from TRBV6-6 and TRBJ2-7; possibly TRBD1 for D (6 bases). The germline gives CDR1 MNHNY, CDR2 SVGAGI (reference sequence). This CDR3 comprises 14 residues. With 0 bases removed from V and 3 bases from J, the gap between germline ends came to 9 bases. Written as DNA, the CDR3 is TGTGCCAGCAGTTACTCCCCGGACAGCTACGAGCAGTACTTC. Translated: CASSYSPDSYEQYF.

The chain is built from TRBV4-1 and TRBJ1-6; D ambiguous. The CDR3 has 14 amino acids. The V gene lost 0 bases and the J gene lost 11 bases, with 11 bases spanning the gap. From germline, CDR1 is MGHRA and CDR2 YSYEKL. The CDR3 DNA is TGCGCCAGCAGCCAAGAAGGTCTCGGGACACCCCTCCACTTT. Protein sequence: CASSQEGLGTPLHF.

J is TRBJ2-6 and V is TRBV3-1 (or the pseudogene TRBV3-2), with 10 bases identical to TRBD1. The CDR3 spans 17 residues. The germline CDR1 and CDR2 sequences are LGHDT and YNNKEL (reference sequence). J was trimmed by 3 bases and V by 2 bases; bases with no gene match: 4. CDR3 amino acids: CASSQTTGGGGANVLTF. The CDR3 coding sequence is TGTGCCAGCAGCCAAACGACAGGGGGCGGTGGGGCCAACGTCCTGACTTTC.

V is TRBV2 and J is TRBJ1-3; tentatively, D is TRBD1 (6 bases). The CDR3 spans 17 residues. Germline assignment: CDR1 SNHLY and CDR2 FYNNEI. V lost 3 bases, J lost 2 bases, and 17 bases lay in between. In DNA form, the CDR3 reads TGTGCCAGCAGTGATCCCGGGACACCAAACCCTGGAAACACCATATATTTT. This gives the protein CASSDPGTPNPGNTIYF.

Only a few counts were recorded for this clone. The genes are TRBV30 and TRBJ2-3; tentatively, D is TRBD1 (5 bases). CDR1 is GTSNPN and CDR2 is SVGIG in the germline V gene (reference sequence). The CDR3 sequence is 14 residues long. V lost 8 bases to trimming and J lost 0 bases, with 15 bases between them. The DNA for the CDR3 is TGTGCCGGGAAGGGGCAGTCTAGCACAGATACGCAGTATTTT. This sequence encodes CAGKGQSSTDTQYF.

The V gene is TRBV7-9, the J gene TRBJ2-2; D gene unclear. This CDR3 region has 12 residues. V was trimmed by 2 bases and J by 6 bases, leaving 4 bases between them. Germline V gene sequence: CDR1 SEHNR, CDR2 FQNEAQ (reference sequence). The chain's CDR3 is CASSLLSGELFF. CDR3 bases: TGTGCCAGCAGCTTACTCTCCGGGGAGCTGTTTTTT.

The chain is built from TRBV6-6 and TRBJ2-7; 7 positions match TRBD1. The CDR3 covers 13 residues. Germline loops: CDR1 MNHNY, CDR2 SVGAGI (reference sequence). The junction had 3 bases not matched to a gene; V was cut back by 7 bases and J by 0 bases. The CDR3 sequence is CASTWDSSYEQYV. The CDR3 coding sequence is TGTGCCAGCACCTGGGACAGCTCCTACGAGCAGTACGTC.